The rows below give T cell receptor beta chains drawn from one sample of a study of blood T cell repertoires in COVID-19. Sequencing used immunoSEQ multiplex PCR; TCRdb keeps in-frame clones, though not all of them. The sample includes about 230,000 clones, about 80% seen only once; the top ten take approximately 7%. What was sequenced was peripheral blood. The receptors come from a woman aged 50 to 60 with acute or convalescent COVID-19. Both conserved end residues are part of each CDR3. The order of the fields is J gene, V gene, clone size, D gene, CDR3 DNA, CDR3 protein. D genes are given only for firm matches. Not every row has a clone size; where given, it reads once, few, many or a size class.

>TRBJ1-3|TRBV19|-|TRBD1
TGTGCCAGTAGTTCGGGACAGCGGGCCTCTGGAAACACCATATATTTT
CASSSGQRASGNTIYF
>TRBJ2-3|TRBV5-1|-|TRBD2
TGCGCCAGCAGCTTGGGACTAGCGGGGGCAGATACGCAGTATTTT
CASSLGLAGADTQYF
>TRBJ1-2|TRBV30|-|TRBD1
TGTGCCTGGAGACTTCGACAGGGGGCAAGGAACTATGGCTACACCTTC
CAWRLRQGARNYGYTF
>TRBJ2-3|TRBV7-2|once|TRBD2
TGTGCCAGCGGCGTGGGGGGGATCCCAGATACGCAGTATTTT
CASGVGGIPDTQYF
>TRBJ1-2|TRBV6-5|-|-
TGTGCCAGCAGAACTTGGGAGGGAGCTAACTATGGCTACACCTTC
CASRTWEGANYGYTF
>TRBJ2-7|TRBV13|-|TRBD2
TGTGCCAGCAGCTTAACTAGCGGCTACGAGCAGTACTTC
CASSLTSGYEQYF
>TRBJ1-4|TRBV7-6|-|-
TGTGCCAGCAGCCTTACAGGGCCCCCTAATGAAAAACTGTTTTTT
CASSLTGPPNEKLFF
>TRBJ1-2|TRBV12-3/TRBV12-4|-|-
TGTGCCAGCAGCCCCGCGCGCGACTTCTACACCTTC
CASSPARDFYTF
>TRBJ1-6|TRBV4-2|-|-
TGTGCCAGCAGCCAAGATCCCTGGGCCAATAATTCACCCCTCCACTTT
CASSQDPWANNSPLHF
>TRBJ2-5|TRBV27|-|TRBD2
TGTGCCAGCAGGCCGGGAGGGGGGCAGACCCAGTACTTC
CASRPGGGQTQYF
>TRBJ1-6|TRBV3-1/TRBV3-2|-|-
TGTGCCAGCAGCCAACGGGAATCACCCCTCCACTTT
CASSQRESPLHF
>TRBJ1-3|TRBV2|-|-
TGTGCCAGTCGACGGGACTCTGGAAACACCATATATTTT
CASRRDSGNTIYF
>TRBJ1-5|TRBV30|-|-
TGTGCCTGGAGTGGGGGCACTAGCAATCAGCCCCAGCATTTT
CAWSGGTSNQPQHF
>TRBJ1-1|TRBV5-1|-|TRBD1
TGCGCCAGCTACTTACAGGGGGATACTGAAGCTTTCTTT
CASYLQGDTEAFF
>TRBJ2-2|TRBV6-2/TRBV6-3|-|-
TGTGCCAGCAGCAGGGGTGTCAAGAACACCGGGGAGCTGTTTTTT
CASSRGVKNTGELFF
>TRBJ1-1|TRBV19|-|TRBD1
TGTGCCAGTAGTCTAAAACAGGGGGCGCCGAGAAACACTGAAGCTTTCTTT
CASSLKQGAPRNTEAFF
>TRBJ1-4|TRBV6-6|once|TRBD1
TGTGCCAGCAGCGGACAGGGCGCAACTAATGAAAAACTGTTTTTT
CASSGQGATNEKLFF
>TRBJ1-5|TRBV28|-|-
TGTGCCAGCAGTTCCCTCTCCAGGGGAGGCAATCAGCCCCAGCATTTT
CASSSLSRGGNQPQHF
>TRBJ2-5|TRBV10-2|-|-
TGCGCCAGCAGGGAGCCACCCCTTAGCGGAGTCGAAGAGACCCAGTACTTC
CASREPPLSGVEETQYF
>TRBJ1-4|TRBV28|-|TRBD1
TGTGCCAGCAGTTCCACGGACAGGAGAAGAGAAAAACTGTTTTTT
CASSSTDRRREKLFF
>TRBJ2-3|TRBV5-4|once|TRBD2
TGTGCCAGCAGTCGAGGATACGGGGGGATCACAGATACGCAGTATTTT
CASSRGYGGITDTQYF
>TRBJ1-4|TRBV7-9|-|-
TGTGCCAGCAGCTTAGCTGTAGGGAGAAATGAAAAACTGTTTTTT
CASSLAVGRNEKLFF
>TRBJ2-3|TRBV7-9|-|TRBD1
TGTGCCACTACCGGGACAGGGGGCGCAGATACGCAGTATTTT
CATTGTGGADTQYF
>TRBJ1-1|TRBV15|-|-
TGTGCCACCAGCAGGGCAACAGGGTTAACTGAAGCTTTCTTT
CATSRATGLTEAFF
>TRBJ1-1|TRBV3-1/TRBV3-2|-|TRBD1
TGTGCCAGCAGCCAAATGGACAGGGGGACAACTGAAGCTTTCTTT
CASSQMDRGTTEAFF
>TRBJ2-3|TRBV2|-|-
TGTGCCAGCAGTGAATCTCGGGGAAGCACAGATACGCAGTATTTT
CASSESRGSTDTQYF
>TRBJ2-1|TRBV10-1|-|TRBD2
TGCGCCAGCAGCTACGGGACTAGCGGGAGAAACAATGAGCAGTTCTTC
CASSYGTSGRNNEQFF
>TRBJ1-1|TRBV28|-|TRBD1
TGTGCCAGCAGTCTGCCGGGACAGAGGAACACTGAAGCTTTCTTT
CASSLPGQRNTEAFF
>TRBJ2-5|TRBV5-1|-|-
TGCGCCAGCAGCTTTCAGGGGTTCCAAGAGACCCAGTACTTC
CASSFQGFQETQYF
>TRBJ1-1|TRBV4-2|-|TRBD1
TGTGCCAGCAGCCAAGCGGCCGGGACAGGGGTGAACACTGAAGCTTTCTTT
CASSQAAGTGVNTEAFF
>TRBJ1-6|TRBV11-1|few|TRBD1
TGTGCCAGCAGCAGGGACAGGGCGCCCGTTAGTTCACCCCTCCACTTT
CASSRDRAPVSSPLHF
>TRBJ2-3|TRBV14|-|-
TGTGCCAGCAGCCAGTTCGCCGGAGATACGCAGTATTTT
CASSQFAGDTQYF
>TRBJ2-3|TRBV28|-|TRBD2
TGTGCCAGCAGTTTTACGGGGCGGGAGTTTACAGATACGCAGTATTTT
CASSFTGREFTDTQYF
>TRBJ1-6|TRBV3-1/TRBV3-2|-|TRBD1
TGTGCCAGCAGCCTGGGACAGGAGAATTCACCCCTCCACTTT
CASSLGQENSPLHF
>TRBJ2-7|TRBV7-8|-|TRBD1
TGTGCCAGCAGCTTAGGAGGACAGGCGTCAGAGCAGTACTTC
CASSLGGQASEQYF
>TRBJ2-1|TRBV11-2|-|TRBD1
TGTGCCAGCAGTTTAGGGACAGGGATCGATGAGCAGTTCTTC
CASSLGTGIDEQFF
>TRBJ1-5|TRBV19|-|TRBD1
TGTGCCAGTAGAGCCGGGACAGGGATGAATCAGCCCCAGCATTTT
CASRAGTGMNQPQHF
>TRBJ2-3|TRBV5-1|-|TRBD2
TGCGCCAGCAGCTTGGAGGGACTAGCGGGAGTGGCAGATACGCAGTATTTT
CASSLEGLAGVADTQYF
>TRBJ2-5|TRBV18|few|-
TGTGCCAGCTCAATCAAAGAGACCCAGTACTTC
CASSIKETQYF
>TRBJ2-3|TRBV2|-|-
TGTGCCAGCAGTGAAGGCGGGTTAGCAGATACGCAGTATTTT
CASSEGGLADTQYF
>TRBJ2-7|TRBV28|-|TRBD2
TGTGCCAGCAGTTCCCCTTCGGCTAGCGGGGGACCCACGCAGTACTTC
CASSSPSASGGPTQYF